The 9 T cell receptor beta chains listed next were all sequenced from one sample in a study of CD8+CD57+ T cells in acquired aplastic anemia. The template for TCR beta VDJ and CDR3 sequence profiling was genomic DNA. TCRdb passed the reads through MiXCR, listing each CDR3 protein once. Among about 210,000 distinct CDR3 sequences listed, around 60% were seen once. Source material: sorted CD4+, CD8+, or CD8+CD57+ T cells (not recorded which) from PBMCs. The source of these receptors is a human donor in good health.

This chain connects TRBV12-3 or TRBV12-4 to TRBJ2-1; perhaps TRBD1 as D (5 bases). Trimming shortened V by 7 bases and J by 8 bases, and 15 bases separated the two germline ends. The CDR3 has 13 amino acids. The CDR3, as DNA: TGTGCCAGCAAAAAGGGGTTTTTCGATGAGCAGTTCTTC. Amino acids: CASKKGFFDEQFF.

In this sample, this clonotype turned up a few times. The chain recombines TRBV7-8 with TRBJ2-7, with 7 bases that match TRBD2. This CDR3 has 14 amino acids. The junction had 9 bases not matched to a gene; V was cut back by 3 bases and J by 7 bases. CDR1 is SGHVS, CDR2 FQNEAQ, per germline. Here the CDR3 reads CASSLGGGLGEQYF. For the CDR3, the DNA is TGTGCCAGCAGCTTGGGGGGAGGGCTTGGGGAGCAGTACTTC. Filled out from reference TRBV7-8 and TRBJ2-7, the complete variable domain reads GAGVSQSPRYKVAKRGQDVALRCDPISGHVSLFWYQQALGQGPEFLTYFQNEAQLDKSGLPSDRFFAERPEGSVSTLKIQRTQQEDSAVYLCASSLGGGLGEQYFGPGTRLTVT.

This clonotype was found many times. This rearrangement joins TRBV15 to TRBJ1-5, with a possible D match to TRBD1 (6 bases). The CDR3 runs to 16 residues. Germline lookup yields CDR1 LNHNV and CDR2 YYDKDF (reference sequence). The V end lost 9 bases, the J end lost 0 bases, and 18 bases lay between the germline ends. The CDR3 protein is CATNWGLPTSNQPQHF. The CDR3 DNA reads as TGTGCCACAAACTGGGGGCTCCCCACTAGCAATCAGCCCCAGCATTTT.

V and J are TRBV25-1 and TRBJ1-4, with 7 bases identical to TRBD1. Trimming took 3 bases from V and 6 from J; bases not matched to a gene: 7. The CDR3 contains 15 residues. CDR1 and CDR2 (germline): MGHDK, SYGVNS. CDR3 sequence: CASSDTTGSDEKLFF. The DNA of the CDR3 is TGTGCCAGCAGTGATACGACAGGGTCAGATGAAAAACTGTTTTTT.

This clonotype was seen a few times. The gene calls are TRBV20-1 and TRBJ2-1, with 10 bases fitting TRBD1. The germline V gene encodes CDR1 DFQATT and CDR2 SNEGSKA (reference sequence). V was clipped by 7 bases and J by 9 bases; unmatched bases: 15. This CDR3 has 15 residues. The CDR3 sequence is CSGEGAMTGGSEQFF. CDR3 coding DNA: TGCAGTGGAGAGGGAGCGATGACAGGGGGCAGTGAGCAGTTCTTC.

This clonotype was observed once. V gene TRBV20-1 combines with J gene TRBJ1-1; D perhaps matches TRBD1 (5 bases). This CDR3 has 15 amino acids. The germline V and J ends were trimmed by 2 bases and 1 base, with 14 bases remaining between them. Germline V lookup: CDR1 DFQATT, CDR2 SNEGSKA (reference sequence). The CDR3 DNA reads TGCAGTGCTAGAAGGGGTGCGGAGGGGAACACTGAAGCTTTCTTT. Protein sequence: CSARRGAEGNTEAFF.

This rearrangement joins TRBV19 to TRBJ2-7; 8 nucleotides line up with TRBD2. V shed 5 bases and J 3 bases; nucleotides not matched to a gene: 6. Germline V gene sequence: CDR1 LNHDA, CDR2 SQIVND (reference sequence). The CDR3 sequence is 14 residues long. For the CDR3, the DNA is TGTGCCAGTAGTCCGCGACTAGCGAGCTACGAGCAGTACTTC. Translated, it gives CASSPRLASYEQYF.

This clonotype was seen ten or more times. The chain couples TRBV6-1 to TRBJ2-2; D remains unclear. Germline V lookup: CDR1 MNHNS, CDR2 SASEGT. Trimming shortened V by 2 bases and J by 5 bases, and 6 bases separated the two germline ends. The CDR3 contains 13 residues. CDR3 DNA sequence: TGTGCCAGCAGTGAACTGGTGACCGGGGAGCTGTTTTTT. Its protein is CASSELVTGELFF.

About this clonotype: A junction end diverges from the germline sequence, so it may reflect a read error. The chain couples TRBV6-2 or TRBV6-3 to TRBJ1-4; 11 bases agree with TRBD1. Germline V CDR1 and CDR2: MNHEY, SVGEGT. The CDR3 spans 16 residues. The CDR3 region is CASEPGQGVGSEKLLF. CDR3 DNA: TGTGCCAGCGAACCGGGACAGGGGGTTGGAAGTGAAAAACTGCTTTTT.